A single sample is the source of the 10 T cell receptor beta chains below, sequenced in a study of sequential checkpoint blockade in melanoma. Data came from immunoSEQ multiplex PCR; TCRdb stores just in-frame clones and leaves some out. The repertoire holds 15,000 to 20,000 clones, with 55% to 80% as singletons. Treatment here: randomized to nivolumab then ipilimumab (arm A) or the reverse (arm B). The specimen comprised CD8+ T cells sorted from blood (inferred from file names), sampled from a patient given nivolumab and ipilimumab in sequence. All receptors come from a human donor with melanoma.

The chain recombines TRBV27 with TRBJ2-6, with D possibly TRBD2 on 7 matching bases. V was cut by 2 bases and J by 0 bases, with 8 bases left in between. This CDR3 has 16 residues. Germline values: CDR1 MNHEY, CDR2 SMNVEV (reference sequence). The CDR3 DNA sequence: TGTGCCAGCAGTTTAAGGGGGGGCTCTGGGGCCAACGTCCTGACTTTC. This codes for CASSLRGGSGANVLTF.

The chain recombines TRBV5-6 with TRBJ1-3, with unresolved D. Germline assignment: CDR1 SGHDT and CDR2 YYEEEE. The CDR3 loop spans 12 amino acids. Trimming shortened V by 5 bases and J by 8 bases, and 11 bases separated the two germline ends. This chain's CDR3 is CASRRLQDTIYF. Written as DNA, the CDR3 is TGTGCCAGCAGACGTCTGCAGGACACCATATATTTT.

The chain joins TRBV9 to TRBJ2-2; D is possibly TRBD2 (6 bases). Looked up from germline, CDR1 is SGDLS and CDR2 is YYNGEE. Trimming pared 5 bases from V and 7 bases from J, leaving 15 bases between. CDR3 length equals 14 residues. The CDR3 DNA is TGTGCCAGCAGTGGAGGGGCCCGCGGCGGGGAGCTGTTTTTT. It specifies CASSGGARGGELFF.

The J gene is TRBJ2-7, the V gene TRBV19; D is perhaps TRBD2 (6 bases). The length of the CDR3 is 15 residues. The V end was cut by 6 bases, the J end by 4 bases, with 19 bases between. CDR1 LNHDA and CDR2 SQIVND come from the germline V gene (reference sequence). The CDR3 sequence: CASSPSAGRRYEQYF. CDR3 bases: TGTGCCAGTAGCCCCTCAGCGGGTAGACGGTACGAGCAGTACTTC.

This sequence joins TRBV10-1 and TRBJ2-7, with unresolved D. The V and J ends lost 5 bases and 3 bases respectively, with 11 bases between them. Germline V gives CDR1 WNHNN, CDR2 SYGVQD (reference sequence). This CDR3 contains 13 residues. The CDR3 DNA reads TGCGCCAGCAGTAACATAGCCAACTACGAGCAGTACTTC. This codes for CASSNIANYEQYF.

The CDR3 is CASSQEESSGANVLTF. In DNA, the CDR3 is TGCGCCAGCAGCCAAGAAGAGAGCTCTGGGGCCAACGTCCTGACTTTC. This rearrangement joins TRBV4-1 to TRBJ2-6; D uncertain. CDR3 length: 16 residues. The germline V gene encodes CDR1 MGHRA and CDR2 YSYEKL. Trimming removed 0 bases from V and 0 bases from J, with 6 bases in between.

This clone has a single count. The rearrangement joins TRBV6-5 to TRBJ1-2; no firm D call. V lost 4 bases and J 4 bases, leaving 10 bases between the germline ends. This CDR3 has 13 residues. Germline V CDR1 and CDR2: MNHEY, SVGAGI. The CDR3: CASSFRTLYGYTF. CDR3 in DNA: TGTGCCAGCAGTTTCCGGACTCTCTATGGCTACACCTTC.

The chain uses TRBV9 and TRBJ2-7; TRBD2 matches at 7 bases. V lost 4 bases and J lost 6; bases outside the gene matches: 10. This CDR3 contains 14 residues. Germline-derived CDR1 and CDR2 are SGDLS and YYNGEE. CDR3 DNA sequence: TGTGCCAGCAGCCGCGGGAGTACCCCCATCGAGCAGTACTTC. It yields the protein CASSRGSTPIEQYF.

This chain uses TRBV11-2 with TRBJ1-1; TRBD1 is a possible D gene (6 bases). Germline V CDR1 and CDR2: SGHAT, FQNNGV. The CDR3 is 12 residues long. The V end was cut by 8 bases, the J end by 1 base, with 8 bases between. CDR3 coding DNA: TGTGCCAGCTCCAGGGGGAACACTGAAGCTTTCTTT. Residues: CASSRGNTEAFF.

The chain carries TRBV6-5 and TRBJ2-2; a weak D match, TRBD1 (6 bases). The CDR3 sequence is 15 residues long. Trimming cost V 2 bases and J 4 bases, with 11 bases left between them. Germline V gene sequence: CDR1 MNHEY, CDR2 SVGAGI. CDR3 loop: CASSYKQGFTGELFF. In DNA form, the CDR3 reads TGTGCCAGCAGTTACAAACAGGGATTCACCGGGGAGCTGTTTTTT.